One and the same sample provided the 18 T cell receptor beta chains below, sequenced in a study of cytomegalovirus exposure and HLA in healthy donors. Vbeta (60) and Jbeta (13) primers were used in the PCR. Clones were sequenced by immunoSEQ multiplex PCR, and TCRdb holds only the in-frame ones, with some missing. This table has about 140,000 clones, 70% to 85% appearing once. Sequencing used PBMCs. These receptors were obtained from a woman aged 40-49 years in good health and CMV-seronegative.

J is TRBJ1-5 and V is TRBV29-1, with D possibly matching TRBD1 (5 bases). Germline lookup yields CDR1 SQVTM and CDR2 ANQGSEA. This CDR3 spans 19 amino acids. The V gene lost 8 bases and the J gene lost 0 bases, with 29 bases spanning the gap. CDR3 nucleotide sequence: TGCAGCCCTCTCCCCGACTGTCCGGACAAATCCCTTAGCAATCAGCCCCAGCATTTT. This sequence encodes CSPLPDCPDKSLSNQPQHF.

The rearrangement links TRBV6-5 to TRBJ1-3; tentative D call: TRBD1 (6 bases). The CDR3 spans 15 residues. Trimming removed 2 bases at V and 0 bases at J, with 8 bases between. Per the germline V gene, CDR1 is MNHEY and CDR2 is SVGAGI. Here the CDR3 DNA reads TGTGCCAGCAGTTACCTGACAGGCTCTGGAAACACCATATATTTT. It encodes CASSYLTGSGNTIYF.

The chain has TRBV5-6 and TRBJ1-2; D is unresolved. Germline assignment: CDR1 SGHDT and CDR2 YYEEEE. The CDR3 is 13 residues long. V lost 4 bases to trimming and J lost 2 bases, with 9 bases between them. The CDR3 DNA is TGTGCCAGCAGCCGTCAACAAAACTATGGCTACACCTTC. It specifies CASSRQQNYGYTF.

The chain couples TRBV9 to TRBJ2-7; 7 bases line up with TRBD2. J was trimmed by 3 bases and V by 6 bases; bases with no gene match: 3. The CDR3 runs to 12 residues. Germline values: CDR1 SGDLS, CDR2 YYNGEE. CDR3: CASNRTSYEQYF. CDR3 bases: TGTGCCAGCAACCGGACTAGCTACGAGCAGTACTTC.

The CDR3 sequence is CASISGQSIGNTIYF. CDR3 coding DNA: TGTGCCAGTATCTCCGGACAGTCAATCGGAAACACCATATATTTT. The rearrangement links TRBV19 to TRBJ1-3, with TRBD1 as a possible D gene (6 bases). Germline CDR1 reads LNHDA; CDR2 reads SQIVND (reference sequence). The CDR3 spans 15 residues. V was cut by 7 bases and J by 4 bases, with 17 bases left in between. Together with reference TRBV19 and TRBJ1-3, the CDR3 gives the full variable domain: DGGITQSPKYLFRKEGQNVTLSCEQNLNHDAMYWYRQDPGQGLRLIYYSQIVNDFQKGDIAEGYSVSREKKESFPLTVTSAQKNPTAFYLCASISGQSIGNTIYFGEGSWLTVV.

V is TRBV27 and J is TRBJ1-1; 7 nucleotides align to TRBD1. V lost 6 bases to trimming and J lost 1 base; unmatched junction nucleotides: 8. The CDR3 totals 15 residues. Per germline, CDR1 MNHEY and CDR2 SMNVEV (reference sequence). CDR3 residues: CASRVDRVGNTEAFF. CDR3 DNA: TGTGCCAGCAGGGTCGACAGGGTTGGGAACACTGAAGCTTTCTTT.

This sequence joins TRBV7-9 and TRBJ2-7, with TRBD2 identical over 7 bases. The ends lost 5 bases at V and 3 bases at J; junction bases unmatched: 7. The germline V gene encodes CDR1 SEHNR and CDR2 FQNEAQ (reference sequence). This CDR3 has 14 amino acids. The CDR3 DNA reads as TGTGCCAGCAGCCCCCGGGCGGGGGACTACGAGCAGTACTTC. Protein sequence: CASSPRAGDYEQYF. Variable domain in full (rest from reference TRBV7-9 and TRBJ2-7): DTGVSQNPRHKITKRGQNVTFRCDPISEHNRLYWYRQTLGQGPEFLTYFQNEAQLEKSRLLSDRFSAERPKGSFSTLEIQRTEQGDSAMYLCASSPRAGDYEQYFGPGTRLTVT.

The rearrangement joins TRBV7-9 to TRBJ1-4; 8 nucleotides align to TRBD1. V gave up 1 base and J gave up 10 bases; unmatched junction bases: 14. Per the germline V gene, CDR1 is SEHNR and CDR2 is FQNEAQ (reference sequence). The CDR3 length is 17 residues. The CDR3 nucleotides read TGTGCCAGCAGCTTAGGTCGTTCGGTCAGGGGGCCGCCAAAACTGTTTTTT. Its protein product is CASSLGRSVRGPPKLFF.

The chain has TRBV7-9 and TRBJ1-1; TRBD1 matches 8 bases. The CDR3 is made up of 14 amino acids. The V gene end was trimmed by 6 bases and the J gene end by 1 base; junction bases not matched to a gene: 4. From germline, CDR1 is SEHNR and CDR2 FQNEAQ (reference sequence). The CDR3 region has the DNA TGTGCCAGCAGTATCGACAGGGGGAACACTGAAGCTTTCTTT. Amino acids: CASSIDRGNTEAFF.

The V and J genes are TRBV11-2 and TRBJ2-3; 10 bases map to TRBD2. V gave up 7 bases and J gave up 1 base; unmatched junction bases: 5. The germline V gene has CDR1 SGHAT and CDR2 FQNNGV. The CDR3 consists of 15 residues. The CDR3 reads CASNLAGARTDTQYF. The DNA for the CDR3 is TGTGCCAGCAACCTAGCGGGAGCGCGCACAGATACGCAGTATTTT.

With respect to this clone: The junction differs from germline at one of its ends, possibly a read error. The chain is built from TRBV7-9 and TRBJ1-5; D call uncertain. Germline CDR1 and CDR2: SEHNR and FQNEAQ (reference sequence). The CDR3 length is 11 residues. The CDR3 here is CSSSPLGPQHF. CDR3 coding DNA: TGTTCCAGCAGCCCCCTCGGGCCCCAGCATTTT.

For the CDR3, the DNA is TGTGCCAGCAGCCTTCTAGGAAACACCGGGGAGCTGTTTTTT. Residues: CASSLLGNTGELFF. The chain combines TRBV4-2 with TRBJ2-2; D gene unclear. The CDR3 length is 14 residues. From germline, CDR1 is LGHNA and CDR2 YNFKEQ. The V gene lost 4 bases and the J gene lost 2 bases, with 8 bases spanning the gap.

This chain uses TRBV7-2 with TRBJ2-1, with D perhaps TRBD2 (5 bases). CDR1 is SGHTA and CDR2 is FQGNSA in the germline V gene. This CDR3 has 14 residues. V was trimmed by 1 base and J by 7 bases, leaving 11 bases between them. In DNA, the CDR3 is TGTGCCAGCAGCTTAGTAAGAGGGTCAAATGAGCAGTTCTTC. Its translation is CASSLVRGSNEQFF. The entire variable domain, with the rest obtained from reference TRBV7-2 and TRBJ2-1, is as follows: GAGVSQSPSNKVTEKGKDVELRCDPISGHTALYWYRQSLGQGLEFLIYFQGNSAPDKSGLPSDRFSAERTGGSVSTLTIQRTQQEDSAVYLCASSLVRGSNEQFFGPGTRLTVL.

This clone was detected only once. The rearrangement links TRBV7-8 to TRBJ1-2; 9 bases map to TRBD1. The CDR3 has 16 residues. The junction had 12 bases not matched to a gene; V was cut back by 5 bases and J by 5 bases. Germline CDR1 and CDR2: SGHVS and FQNEAQ. Written as DNA, the CDR3 is TGTGCCAGCAGCCCCCGGGACAGGGATCAAGGGTATGGCTACACCTTC. This sequence encodes CASSPRDRDQGYGYTF.

The rearrangement uses TRBV28 and TRBJ1-1, with unresolved D. Between the trimmed V and J ends, which lost 3 bases and 1 base, there was a span of 3 bases. Germline V gene data show CDR1 as MDHEN and CDR2 as SYDVKM. The CDR3 has 12 residues. In DNA form, the CDR3 reads TGTGCCAGCAGTTTCCAGAACACTGAAGCTTTCTTT. This sequence encodes CASSFQNTEAFF. Variable domain in full (rest from reference TRBV28 and TRBJ1-1): DVKVTQSSRYLVKRTGEKVFLECVQDMDHENMFWYRQDPGLGLRLIYFSYDVKMKEKGDIPEGYSVSREKKERFSLILESASTNQTSMYLCASSFQNTEAFFGQGTRLTVV.

This chain uses TRBV11-2 with TRBJ2-7, with D possibly being TRBD2 (5 bases). This CDR3 contains 15 residues. Between the trimmed V and J ends, which lost 5 bases and 8 bases, there was a span of 22 bases. Germline V lookup: CDR1 SGHAT, CDR2 FQNNGV. CDR3 sequence: CASSGPGSIYEQQYF. The CDR3 DNA is TGTGCCAGCAGCGGTCCGGGGAGTATCTACGAGCAGCAGTACTTC.

The chain has TRBV28 and TRBJ1-5; D is ambiguous. Germline CDR1 reads MDHEN; CDR2 reads SYDVKM. The length of the CDR3 is 14 residues. The V end lost 2 bases, the J end lost 1 base, and 6 bases lay between the germline ends. CDR3 nucleotide sequence: TGTGCCAGCAGTTTAGGGCAGAGCAATCAGCCCCAGCATTTT. Protein product: CASSLGQSNQPQHF.

The V and J genes are TRBV7-2 and TRBJ2-7; D perhaps matches TRBD1 (5 bases). Trimming left V 3 bases short and J 3 bases short, with 9 bases between. The CDR3 runs to 13 residues. CDR1 SGHTA and CDR2 FQGNSA come from the germline V gene. The CDR3 region has the DNA TGTGCCAGCAGCTTCCAAAGGGGCTACGAGCAGTACTTC. Translation: CASSFQRGYEQYF. Full variable domain (remainder filled in from reference TRBV7-2 and TRBJ2-7): GAGVSQSPSNKVTEKGKDVELRCDPISGHTALYWYRQSLGQGLEFLIYFQGNSAPDKSGLPSDRFSAERTGGSVSTLTIQRTQQEDSAVYLCASSFQRGYEQYFGPGTRLTVT.